Listed here is a single TCR beta chain. Its target is not known. The data were obtained in a study of shared clonotypes between healthy human individuals. Study-wide results and limits: Represented diversity (both genetic and exposure-history) was limited by the small number of donors.

Germline V gene sequence: CDR1 SGHNT, CDR2 YYREEE (reference sequence). The CDR3 spans 19 residues. Unmatched junction bases numbered 10, after V lost 1 base and J lost 3 bases. The protocol was immunoSEQ multiplex PCR, while the TCRdb copy is restricted to in-frame clones and leaves out a portion. Here the sample spans 850,000 to 1,200,000 clones, about 74% being singletons. The chain joins TRBV5-4 to TRBJ2-6; the match to TRBD1 covers 10 bases. Material for sequencing was memory CD4+ T cells sorted from blood. Indicated subset: CD45RA-negative fraction. The receptor comes from a man aged 18 to 30 in good health. For the CDR3, the DNA is TGTGCCAGCAGCTTGCTTCCGAGACAGGGGGCGGGTGGGGCCAACGTCCTGACTTTC. It specifies CASSLLPRQGAGGANVLTF.